This T cell receptor (beta chain) was recovered during a study of early stage breast cancer tumors. This CDR3 comprises 13 residues. CDR1 SQVTM and CDR2 ANQGSEA come from the germline V gene. After removal of 5 bases from V and 0 bases from J, the junction contained 1 base not matched to a gene. To note about this clone: Its antigen is not identified.

Study-wide points: Most shared enriched TCRB sequences were commonly generated ones.

TCRdb keeps only in-frame clones here, not all; method: immunoSEQ multiplex PCR. The table has 5,500 to 6,500 clones, nearly 80% seen once. The V and J genes are TRBV29-1 and TRBJ2-3, with 8 bases lining up with TRBD1. This TCR was recovered from a person between 70 and 80 years old with breast cancer. Sample: normal breast tissue next to the tumor. The CDR3 DNA sequence: TGCAGCGTTCAGGGGGCGAGCACAGATACGCAGTATTTT. As protein: CSVQGASTDTQYF.